This T cell receptor beta chain was retrieved from a study of chemoradiotherapy in HPV16-positive cancers. Study-wide results and limits: Better recurrence-free survival went with HPV-responsive T-cell expansion in HPV16-positive patients.

Profiling relied on immunoSEQ multiplex PCR, and the TCRdb table lists in-frame clones only, not all of them. The sample shows thousands of clones, around 79% of them seen only once. Comments on this clone: Its matching antigen is unknown.

Germline lookup yields CDR1 SGHDT and CDR2 YYEEEE. Losses at the gene ends were 0 bases for V and 7 bases for J; bases not matched to a gene: 5. The CDR3 length is 14 residues. This chain connects TRBV5-6 to TRBJ2-7; 9 nucleotides align to TRBD2. The input for sequencing was tumor tissue, taken from a patient who underwent chemoradiotherapy. The TCR comes from a human donor with HPV-associated anogenital cancer. DNA of the CDR3: TGTGCCAGCAGCTTGGGCGGGGGGGCGTCAGAGCAGTACTTC. Amino acids: CASSLGGGASEQYF.